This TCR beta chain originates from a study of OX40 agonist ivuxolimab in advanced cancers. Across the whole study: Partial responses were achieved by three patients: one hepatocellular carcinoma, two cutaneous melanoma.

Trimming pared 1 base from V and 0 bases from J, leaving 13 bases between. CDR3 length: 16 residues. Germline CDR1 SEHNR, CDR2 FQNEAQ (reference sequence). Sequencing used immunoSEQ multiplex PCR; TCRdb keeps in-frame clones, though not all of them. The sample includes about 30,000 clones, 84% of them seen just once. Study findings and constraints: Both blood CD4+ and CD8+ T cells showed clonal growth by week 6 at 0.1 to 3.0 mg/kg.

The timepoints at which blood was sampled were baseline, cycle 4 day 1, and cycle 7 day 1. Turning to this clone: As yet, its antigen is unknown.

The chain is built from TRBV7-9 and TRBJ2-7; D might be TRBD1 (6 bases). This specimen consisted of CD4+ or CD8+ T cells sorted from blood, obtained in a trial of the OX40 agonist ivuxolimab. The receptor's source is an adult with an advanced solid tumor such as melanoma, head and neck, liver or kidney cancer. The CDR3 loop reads CASSLVAGVISYEQYF. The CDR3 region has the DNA TGTGCCAGCAGCTTAGTGGCAGGGGTCATCTCCTACGAGCAGTACTTC.